Each of the 21 T cell receptor beta chains below was sequenced from the same sample in a study of T cell changes during pregnancy in multiple sclerosis. The protocol was immunoSEQ multiplex PCR, while the TCRdb copy is restricted to in-frame clones and leaves out a portion. The sample yields some 40,000 clones, about nine tenths seen once. This sample comprised peripheral blood, obtained in the second trimester of pregnancy. These receptors were collected from a female donor in good health, enrolled as a control in a pregnancy study.

The chain has TRBV7-9 and TRBJ2-2; no clear D. Trimming took off 8 bases at V and 6 bases at J, with 7 bases between the two ends. This CDR3 comprises 11 residues. Per the germline V gene, CDR1 is SEHNR and CDR2 is FQNEAQ (reference sequence). Here the CDR3 DNA reads TGTGCCAGCCTCCCGGCCGGGGAGCTGTTTTTT. This codes for CASLPAGELFF.

V gene TRBV2 combines with J gene TRBJ2-3, with TRBD1 matching over 10 bases. Germline V gives CDR1 SNHLY, CDR2 FYNNEI. The CDR3 is 12 residues long. The V segment lost 6 bases and the J segment 8 bases; nucleotides outside the gene matches: 2. The CDR3: CASRGQGPTQYF. The CDR3 DNA reads TGTGCCAGCAGGGGACAGGGGCCTACGCAGTATTTT.

The chain joins TRBV2 to TRBJ1-6, with 8 bases aligning to TRBD1. Germline V gene sequence: CDR1 SNHLY, CDR2 FYNNEI. CDR3 size: 13 residues. V shed 10 bases and J 9 bases; nucleotides not matched to a gene: 8. The CDR3 here is CATKGQGTSPLHF. CDR3 in DNA: TGTGCCACCAAAGGACAGGGTACTTCACCCCTCCACTTT.

The chain links TRBV7-6 to TRBJ2-2; 10 bases agree with TRBD2. The CDR3 runs 17 residues. The trim removed 7 bases at V and 5 bases at J, leaving 13 bases unmatched. Germline CDR1 reads SGHVS; CDR2 reads FNYEAQ. The chain's CDR3 is CASTLAGAGVSTGELFF. The CDR3 region has the DNA TGTGCCAGCACCCTAGCGGGGGCCGGAGTATCGACCGGGGAGCTGTTTTTT.

The genes are TRBV7-9 and TRBJ2-3; 9 nucleotides line up with TRBD2. V shed 5 bases and J 2 bases; nucleotides not matched to a gene: 5. Per germline, CDR1 SEHNR and CDR2 FQNEAQ (reference sequence). CDR3 length equals 15 residues. CDR3 sequence reads: CASSRSGGITDTQYF. Written as DNA, the CDR3 is TGTGCCAGCAGCCGTAGCGGGGGAATCACAGATACGCAGTATTTT.

J is TRBJ2-1 and V is TRBV12-5; 14 bases line up with TRBD2. Germline CDR1 and CDR2: LGHNT and FRNRAP. This CDR3 comprises 16 residues. Germline trimming cut 5 bases from V and 5 bases from J; bases unmatched to any gene: 5. DNA of the CDR3: TGTGCTAGTGGTGGCGGGACTAGCGGGGGTAACAATGAGCAGTTCTTC. It is translated as CASGGGTSGGNNEQFF.

The chain is built from TRBV10-2 and TRBJ2-5; 10 positions agree with TRBD2. Germline V gene data show CDR1 as WSHSY and CDR2 as SAAADI. CDR3 length equals 15 residues. The junction had 9 bases not matched to a gene; V was cut back by 6 bases and J by 5 bases. The CDR3 is CASRHASGGGETQYF. For the CDR3, the DNA is TGCGCCAGCAGACATGCTAGCGGGGGAGGGGAGACCCAGTACTTC.

J is TRBJ1-2 and V is TRBV11-2, with TRBD1 matching 12 bases. This CDR3 has 16 amino acids. Trimming removed 5 bases from V and 1 base from J; junction bases left unmatched: 5. Per the germline V gene, CDR1 is SGHAT and CDR2 is FQNNGV. This chain's CDR3 is CASSKGQGAFNYGYTF. Here the CDR3 DNA reads TGTGCCAGCAGCAAGGGACAGGGGGCTTTTAACTATGGCTACACCTTC.

The chain recombines TRBV2 with TRBJ2-2; 10 bases match TRBD2. Germline V CDR1 and CDR2: SNHLY, FYNNEI. There are 14 residues in the CDR3. The junction had 2 bases not matched to a gene; V was cut back by 3 bases and J by 7 bases. The CDR3 coding sequence is TGTGCCAGCAGTGAGGGACTAGCGATCGGGGAGCTGTTTTTT. Residues: CASSEGLAIGELFF.

The rearrangement joins TRBV30 to TRBJ1-2, with a possible D match to TRBD1 (5 bases). Germline loops: CDR1 GTSNPN, CDR2 SVGIG (reference sequence). This CDR3 spans 14 amino acids. V dropped 0 bases and J dropped 1 base, with 9 bases sitting between them. In DNA form, the CDR3 reads TGTGCCTGGAGTGTACAGGCTGGTAACTATGGCTACACCTTC. Its protein product is CAWSVQAGNYGYTF.

The chain couples TRBV5-1 to TRBJ2-3; 9 nucleotides match TRBD2. The V and J ends lost 2 bases and 6 bases, in that order; junction bases with no gene match: 1. The germline CDR1 and CDR2 sequences are SGHRS and YFSETQ. This CDR3 region has 13 residues. CDR3 region: CASSFAGGDTQYF. The CDR3 DNA sequence: TGCGCCAGCAGCTTTGCGGGAGGGGATACGCAGTATTTT.

A few counts support this clone. The chain employs TRBV5-6 and TRBJ1-3; no reliable D call. The CDR3 runs 14 residues. Germline values: CDR1 SGHDT, CDR2 YYEEEE. V lost 5 bases and J lost 0, with 9 bases in between. CDR3 residues: CASRPTGSGNTIYF. The CDR3 DNA follows: TGTGCCAGCAGACCGACTGGCTCTGGAAACACCATATATTTT.

The genes are TRBV6-1 and TRBJ2-1; TRBD2 agrees at 14 bases. The CDR3 has 15 amino acids. CDR1 MNHNS and CDR2 SASEGT come from the germline V gene. V shed 7 bases, J shed 7 bases, and the junction held 6 bases outside the gene matches. The CDR3 loop is CASTSRTSGGNEQFF. CDR3 DNA sequence: TGTGCCAGCACATCAAGGACTAGCGGGGGGAATGAGCAGTTCTTC.

The rearrangement joins TRBV7-9 to TRBJ2-7; perhaps TRBD1 as D (5 bases). The CDR3 loop spans 15 amino acids. Deletions cut 5 bases from V and 2 bases from J, with 16 bases between. Looked up from germline, CDR1 is SEHNR and CDR2 is FQNEAQ (reference sequence). CDR3 amino acids: CASSLVGALTYEQYF. The CDR3 bases are TGTGCCAGCAGCCTAGTAGGGGCCCTAACCTACGAGCAGTACTTC.

The chain combines TRBV5-1 with TRBJ2-2, with TRBD1 matching over 10 bases. This CDR3 has 15 residues. Losses at the gene ends were 2 bases for V and 5 bases for J; bases not matched to a gene: 3. CDR1 and CDR2 (germline): SGHRS, YFSETQ. In DNA, the CDR3 is TGCGCCAGCAGCTTCCGGACAGGGGGAACCGGGGAGCTGTTTTTT. Its translation: CASSFRTGGTGELFF.

The V call is TRBV7-6, the J call TRBJ2-7; TRBD1 matches at 8 bases. Germline V gene lookup returns CDR1 SGHVS and CDR2 FNYEAQ. Trimming cost V 2 bases and J 7 bases; bases outside gene matches: 7. This CDR3 has 14 amino acids. CDR3 sequence: CASSLHQGAPEQYF. DNA of the CDR3: TGTGCCAGCAGCTTACACCAGGGGGCTCCTGAGCAGTACTTC. Based on the CDR3 plus reference TRBV7-6 and TRBJ2-7, the full variable domain is GAGVSQSPRYKVTKRGQDVALRCDPISGHVSLYWYRQALGQGPEFLTYFNYEAQQDKSGLPNDRFSAERPEGSISTLTIQRTEQRDSAMYRCASSLHQGAPEQYFGPGTRLTVT.

This clone was counted a single time. This rearrangement joins TRBV7-8 to TRBJ2-5; 7 nucleotides agree with TRBD2. CDR1 is SGHVS, CDR2 FQNEAQ, per germline. The ends lost 5 bases at V and 6 bases at J; junction bases unmatched: 15. The CDR3 contains 16 residues. CDR3 sequence: CASSPTSSTSIKTQYF. DNA for the CDR3: TGTGCCAGCAGCCCGACGTCCTCGACTAGCATTAAGACCCAGTACTTC.

Written as DNA, the CDR3 is TGTGCCAGCAGCTCATGGACTAGCGGGGTCAGCACAGATACGCAGTATTTT. Protein sequence: CASSSWTSGVSTDTQYF. The V and J genes are TRBV11-1 and TRBJ2-3; 12 nucleotides agree with TRBD2. This CDR3 is 17 amino acids long. With V trimmed by 4 bases and J by 0 bases, 5 bases remained unmatched. CDR1 and CDR2 from the germline V gene are SGHAT and FQDESV (reference sequence). The full variable domain, rest sourced from reference TRBV11-1 and TRBJ2-3, is EAEVAQSPRYKITEKSQAVAFWCDPISGHATLYWYRQILGQGPELLVQFQDESVVDDSQLPKDRFSAERLKGVDSTLKIQPAELGDSAMYLCASSSWTSGVSTDTQYFGPGTRLTVL.

The genes are TRBV7-9 and TRBJ2-1; D may be TRBD2 (6 bases). V lost 8 bases and J lost 8, with 7 bases in between. The CDR3 is made up of 10 amino acids. Germline values: CDR1 SEHNR, CDR2 FQNEAQ (reference sequence). In DNA form, the CDR3 reads TGTGCCAGCCCGGGGGATGAGCAGTTCTTC. Protein product: CASPGDEQFF.

CDR3 bases: TGCAGCGTTGAAACGGGGGGCACAGATACGCAGTATTTT. Translated: CSVETGGTDTQYF. This chain links TRBV29-1 with TRBJ2-3, with D possibly matching TRBD2 (6 bases). This CDR3 contains 13 residues. The V gene's germline CDR1 is SQVTM and CDR2 ANQGSEA. V was pared by 2 bases and J by 1 base, with 7 bases between.

The chain is built from TRBV10-3 and TRBJ2-7; 7 bases align to TRBD1. V was pared by 2 bases and J by 2 bases, with 0 bases of the junction left unmatched. The germline CDR1 and CDR2 sequences are ENHRY and SYGVKD. The CDR3 spans 13 residues. The CDR3 region has the DNA TGTGCCATCAGTGAGGGACAGGCCTACGAGCAGTACTTC. It translates to CAISEGQAYEQYF.